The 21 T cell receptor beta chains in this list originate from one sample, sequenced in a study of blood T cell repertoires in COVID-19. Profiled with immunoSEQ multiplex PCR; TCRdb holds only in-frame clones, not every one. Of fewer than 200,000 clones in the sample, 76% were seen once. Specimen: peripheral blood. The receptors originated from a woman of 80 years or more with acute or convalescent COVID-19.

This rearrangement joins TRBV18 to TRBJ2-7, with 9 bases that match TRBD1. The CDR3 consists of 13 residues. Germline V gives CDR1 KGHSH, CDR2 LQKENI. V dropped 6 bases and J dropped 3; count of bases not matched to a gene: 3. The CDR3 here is CASSSGQGYEQYF. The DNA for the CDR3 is TGTGCCAGCTCGTCGGGACAGGGCTACGAGCAGTACTTC.

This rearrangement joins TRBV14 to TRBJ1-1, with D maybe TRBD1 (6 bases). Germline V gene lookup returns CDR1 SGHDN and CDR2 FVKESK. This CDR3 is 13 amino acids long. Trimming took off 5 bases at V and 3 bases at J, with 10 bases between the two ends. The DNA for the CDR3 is TGTGCCAGCAGCGGGGGCCCATACACTGAAGCTTTCTTT. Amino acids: CASSGGPYTEAFF.

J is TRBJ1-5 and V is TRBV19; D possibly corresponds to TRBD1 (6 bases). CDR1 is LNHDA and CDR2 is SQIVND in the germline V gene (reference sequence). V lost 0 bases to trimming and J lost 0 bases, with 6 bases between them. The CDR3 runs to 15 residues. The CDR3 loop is CASSIEGASNQPQHF. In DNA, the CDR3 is TGTGCCAGTAGTATAGAGGGGGCTAGCAATCAGCCCCAGCATTTT.

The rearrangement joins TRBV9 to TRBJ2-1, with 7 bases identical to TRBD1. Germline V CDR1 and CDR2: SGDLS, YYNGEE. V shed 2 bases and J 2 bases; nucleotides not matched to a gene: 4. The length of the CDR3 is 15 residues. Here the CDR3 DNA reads TGTGCCAGCAGCGTGGCTGGACAGGCCTACAATGAGCAGTTCTTC. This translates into CASSVAGQAYNEQFF.

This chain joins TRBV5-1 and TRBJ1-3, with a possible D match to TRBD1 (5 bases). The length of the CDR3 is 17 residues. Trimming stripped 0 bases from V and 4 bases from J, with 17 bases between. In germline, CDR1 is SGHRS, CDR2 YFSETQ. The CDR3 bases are TGCGCCAGCAGCTTGGGGTCCTCGAGGGGAGGAGGAAACACCATATATTTT. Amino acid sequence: CASSLGSSRGGGNTIYF.

CDR3 loop: CATSDRGGGPEDEQFF. For the CDR3, the DNA is TGTGCCACCAGTGACCGAGGGGGGGGCCCCGAGGATGAGCAGTTCTTC. V gene TRBV24-1 combines with J gene TRBJ2-1, with TRBD2 as a possible D gene (7 bases). The CDR3 sequence is 16 residues long. The germline V and J ends were trimmed by 4 bases and 8 bases, with 20 bases remaining between them. Per the germline V gene, CDR1 is KGHDR and CDR2 is SFDVKD.

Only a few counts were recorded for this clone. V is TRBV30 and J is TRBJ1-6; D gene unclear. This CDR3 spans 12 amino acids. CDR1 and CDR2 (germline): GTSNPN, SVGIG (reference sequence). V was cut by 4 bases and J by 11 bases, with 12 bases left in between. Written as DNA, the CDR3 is TGTGCCTGGACTGCGGGAAAGGCACCCCTCCACTTT. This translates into CAWTAGKAPLHF.

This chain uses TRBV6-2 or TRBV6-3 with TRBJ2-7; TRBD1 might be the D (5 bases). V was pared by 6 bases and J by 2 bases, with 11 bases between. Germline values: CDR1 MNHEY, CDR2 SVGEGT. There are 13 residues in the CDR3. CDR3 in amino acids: CASSSTGPYEQYF. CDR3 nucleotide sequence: TGTGCCAGCAGCTCCACAGGTCCCTACGAGCAGTACTTC.

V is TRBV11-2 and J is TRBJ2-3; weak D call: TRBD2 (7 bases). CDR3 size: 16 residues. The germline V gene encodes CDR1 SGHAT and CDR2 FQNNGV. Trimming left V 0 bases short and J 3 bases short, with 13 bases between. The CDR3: CASSLDGGGATDTQYF. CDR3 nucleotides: TGTGCCAGCAGCTTAGATGGGGGGGGCGCGACAGATACGCAGTATTTT.

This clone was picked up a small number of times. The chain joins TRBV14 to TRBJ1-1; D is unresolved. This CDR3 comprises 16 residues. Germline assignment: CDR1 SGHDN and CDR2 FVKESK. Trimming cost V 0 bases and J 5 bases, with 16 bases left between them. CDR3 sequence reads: CASSQDRGYRRTEAFF. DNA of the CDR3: TGTGCCAGCAGCCAAGATAGAGGGTATCGCCGTACTGAAGCTTTCTTT. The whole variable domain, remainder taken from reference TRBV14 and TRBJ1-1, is EAGVTQFPSHSVIEKGQTVTLRCDPISGHDNLYWYRRVMGKEIKFLLHFVKESKQDESGMPNNRFLAERTGGTYSTLKVQPAELEDSGVYFCASSQDRGYRRTEAFFGQGTRLTVV.

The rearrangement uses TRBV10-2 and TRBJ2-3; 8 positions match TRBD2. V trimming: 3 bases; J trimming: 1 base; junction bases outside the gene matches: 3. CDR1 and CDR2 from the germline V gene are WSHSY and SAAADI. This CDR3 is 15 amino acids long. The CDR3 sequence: CASSDEAGGTDTQYF. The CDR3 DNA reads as TGCGCCAGCAGTGATGAAGCGGGGGGCACAGATACGCAGTATTTT.

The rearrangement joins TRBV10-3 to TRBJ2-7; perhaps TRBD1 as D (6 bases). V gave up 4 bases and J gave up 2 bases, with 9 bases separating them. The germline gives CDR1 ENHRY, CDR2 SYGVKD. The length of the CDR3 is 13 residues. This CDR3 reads CAISGQEPYEQYF. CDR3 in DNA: TGTGCCATCAGTGGACAGGAGCCCTACGAGCAGTACTTC.

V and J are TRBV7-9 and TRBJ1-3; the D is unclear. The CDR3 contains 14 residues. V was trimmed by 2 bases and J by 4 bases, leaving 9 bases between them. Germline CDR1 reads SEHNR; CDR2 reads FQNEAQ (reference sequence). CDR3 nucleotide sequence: TGTGCCAGCAGCTTATCGGGGTACGGAAACACCATATATTTT. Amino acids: CASSLSGYGNTIYF.

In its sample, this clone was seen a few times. The CDR3 DNA reads as TGTGCCAGCAGCTTATTACAAAATAGCAATCAGCCCCAGCATTTT. It is translated as CASSLLQNSNQPQHF. The rearrangement links TRBV7-2 to TRBJ1-5; D gene uncertain. Trimming stripped 2 bases from V and 0 bases from J, with 8 bases between. Germline lookup yields CDR1 SGHTA and CDR2 FQGNSA. The CDR3 loop spans 15 amino acids.

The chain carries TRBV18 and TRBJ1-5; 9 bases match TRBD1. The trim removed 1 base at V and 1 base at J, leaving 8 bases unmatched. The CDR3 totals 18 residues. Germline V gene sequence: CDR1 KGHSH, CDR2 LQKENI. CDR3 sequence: CASSPRRTGERSNQPQHF. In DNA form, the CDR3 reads TGTGCCAGCTCACCACGACGGACAGGGGAAAGGAGCAATCAGCCCCAGCATTTT.

The CDR3 loop reads CASSYPTTVLQETQYF. CDR3 sequence (DNA): TGTGCCAGCAGTTACCCGACAACAGTACTTCAAGAGACCCAGTACTTC. The chain links TRBV6-2 or TRBV6-3 to TRBJ2-5; no definite D call. CDR3 size: 16 residues. With 2 bases removed from V and 2 bases from J, the gap between germline ends came to 15 bases. Looked up from germline, CDR1 is MNHEY and CDR2 is SVGEGT.

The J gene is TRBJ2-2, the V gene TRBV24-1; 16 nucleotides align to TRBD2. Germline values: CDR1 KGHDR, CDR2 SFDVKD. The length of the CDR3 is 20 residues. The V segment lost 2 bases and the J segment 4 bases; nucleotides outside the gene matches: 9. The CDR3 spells CATSDSPGLAGGPSTGELFF. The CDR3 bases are TGTGCCACCAGTGATTCCCCGGGACTAGCGGGAGGGCCAAGCACCGGGGAGCTGTTTTTT.

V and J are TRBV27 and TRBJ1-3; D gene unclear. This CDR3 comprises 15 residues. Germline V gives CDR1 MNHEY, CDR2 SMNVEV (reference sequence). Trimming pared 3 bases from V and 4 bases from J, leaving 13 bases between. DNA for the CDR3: TGTGCCAGCAGTTTGGATGGCAGGCTAGGAAACACCATATATTTT. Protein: CASSLDGRLGNTIYF.

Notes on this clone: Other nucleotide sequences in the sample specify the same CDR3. The CDR3 loop reads CASSITGGTEAFF. The DNA for the CDR3 is TGTGCCAGTAGTATAACCGGGGGCACTGAAGCTTTCTTT. This chain connects TRBV19 to TRBJ1-1; D might be TRBD1 (5 bases). The CDR3 has 13 residues. CDR1 and CDR2 from the germline V gene are LNHDA and SQIVND (reference sequence). V shed 2 bases and J shed 4 bases, with 8 bases lying between them.

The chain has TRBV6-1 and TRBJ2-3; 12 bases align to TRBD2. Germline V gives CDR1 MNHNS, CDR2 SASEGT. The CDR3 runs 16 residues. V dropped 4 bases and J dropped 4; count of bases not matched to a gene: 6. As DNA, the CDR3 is TGTGCCAGCAGTGCCGCTAGCGGGGGGGCGTCAGATACGCAGTATTTT. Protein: CASSAASGGASDTQYF.

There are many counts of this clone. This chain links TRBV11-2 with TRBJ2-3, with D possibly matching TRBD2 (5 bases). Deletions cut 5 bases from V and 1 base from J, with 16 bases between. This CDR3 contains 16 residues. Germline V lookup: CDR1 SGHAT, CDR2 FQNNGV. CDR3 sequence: CASSVGLASGTDTQYF. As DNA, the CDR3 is TGTGCCAGCAGCGTAGGACTTGCCTCTGGCACAGATACGCAGTATTTT.